This TCR beta chain was recorded in a study of blood T cell repertoires in COVID-19. Only in-frame clones appear in the TCRdb table, and some are missing; sequencing was by immunoSEQ multiplex PCR. The data contain roughly 250,000 clones, around 87% of them singletons. The CDR3 contains 16 residues. Trimming at V came to 5 bases and at J to 4 bases, leaving 13 bases not matched to a gene. Germline lookup yields CDR1 SGHAT and CDR2 FQNNGV. The chain uses TRBV11-2 and TRBJ2-5; 7 bases agree with TRBD2. Sequenced material: peripheral blood. The clonotype comes from a woman between 50 and 59 years old with acute or convalescent COVID-19. CDR3 sequence (DNA): TGTGCCAGCAGCCGACCGGGAGGCCTGGGTAGAGAGACCCAGTACTTC. Translating gives CASSRPGGLGRETQYF.